This T cell receptor (beta chain) was obtained from a study of shared clonotypes between healthy human individuals. At the level of the study: Donor composition was a couple of women and a few men, aged 18 to 49. The study used three CD4 naive, three CD4 memory, two CD8 naive and one CD8 memory plate per donor. General observations from the study: Sorted-subset samples were not fully sequenced, rarefaction indicated.

This clone came up once. Antigen specificity is unknown. CDR1 MGHDK and CDR2 SYGVNS come from the germline V gene. The CDR3 has 17 residues. J gave up 4 bases and V 2 bases, and 9 bases lay outside the gene matches. Across several immunoSEQ plates, the genomic DNA of each subset was split evenly. Clones were read by immunoSEQ multiplex PCR, and TCRdb kept only the in-frame ones, dropping some. This sample has roughly 2,000,000 clones, with just under 95% found just once. Terminally differentiated effector memory CD45RA+ cells were left out of the naive CD8 fraction, which was CD45RO-negative and positively selected for CCR7.

The sequence was collected from a man aged 18 to 35 in good health. Some clones in this sample may be carry-over from other donors' samples. The V and J genes are TRBV25-1 and TRBJ2-5, with 11 bases fitting TRBD2. The sample comprised naive CD8+ T cells from PBMCs. The CDR3 bases are TGTGCCAGCAGTGAACTAGCGGGAGGAATAATGAGAGAGACCCAGTACTTC. It encodes CASSELAGGIMRETQYF.